This TCR beta chain stems from a study of cytomegalovirus exposure and HLA in healthy donors. This CDR3 is built from 14 residues. Germline values: CDR1 ENHRY, CDR2 SYGVKD. Trimming shortened V by 3 bases and J by 5 bases, and 14 bases separated the two germline ends. The data were produced by immunoSEQ multiplex PCR, yet TCRdb's version contains in-frame clones alone and is incomplete. The sample carries some 170,000 clones, 75% to 90% recorded once. This sequence joins TRBV10-3 and TRBJ2-7; tentative D call: TRBD1 (5 bases). Sequenced input: PBMCs. This receptor was identified in a woman aged 18-29 years in good health and CMV-seronegative. The CDR3 coding sequence is TGTGCCATCAGTGAAGGGTCAGTGGGGCACGAGCAGTACTTC. Translated: CAISEGSVGHEQYF.